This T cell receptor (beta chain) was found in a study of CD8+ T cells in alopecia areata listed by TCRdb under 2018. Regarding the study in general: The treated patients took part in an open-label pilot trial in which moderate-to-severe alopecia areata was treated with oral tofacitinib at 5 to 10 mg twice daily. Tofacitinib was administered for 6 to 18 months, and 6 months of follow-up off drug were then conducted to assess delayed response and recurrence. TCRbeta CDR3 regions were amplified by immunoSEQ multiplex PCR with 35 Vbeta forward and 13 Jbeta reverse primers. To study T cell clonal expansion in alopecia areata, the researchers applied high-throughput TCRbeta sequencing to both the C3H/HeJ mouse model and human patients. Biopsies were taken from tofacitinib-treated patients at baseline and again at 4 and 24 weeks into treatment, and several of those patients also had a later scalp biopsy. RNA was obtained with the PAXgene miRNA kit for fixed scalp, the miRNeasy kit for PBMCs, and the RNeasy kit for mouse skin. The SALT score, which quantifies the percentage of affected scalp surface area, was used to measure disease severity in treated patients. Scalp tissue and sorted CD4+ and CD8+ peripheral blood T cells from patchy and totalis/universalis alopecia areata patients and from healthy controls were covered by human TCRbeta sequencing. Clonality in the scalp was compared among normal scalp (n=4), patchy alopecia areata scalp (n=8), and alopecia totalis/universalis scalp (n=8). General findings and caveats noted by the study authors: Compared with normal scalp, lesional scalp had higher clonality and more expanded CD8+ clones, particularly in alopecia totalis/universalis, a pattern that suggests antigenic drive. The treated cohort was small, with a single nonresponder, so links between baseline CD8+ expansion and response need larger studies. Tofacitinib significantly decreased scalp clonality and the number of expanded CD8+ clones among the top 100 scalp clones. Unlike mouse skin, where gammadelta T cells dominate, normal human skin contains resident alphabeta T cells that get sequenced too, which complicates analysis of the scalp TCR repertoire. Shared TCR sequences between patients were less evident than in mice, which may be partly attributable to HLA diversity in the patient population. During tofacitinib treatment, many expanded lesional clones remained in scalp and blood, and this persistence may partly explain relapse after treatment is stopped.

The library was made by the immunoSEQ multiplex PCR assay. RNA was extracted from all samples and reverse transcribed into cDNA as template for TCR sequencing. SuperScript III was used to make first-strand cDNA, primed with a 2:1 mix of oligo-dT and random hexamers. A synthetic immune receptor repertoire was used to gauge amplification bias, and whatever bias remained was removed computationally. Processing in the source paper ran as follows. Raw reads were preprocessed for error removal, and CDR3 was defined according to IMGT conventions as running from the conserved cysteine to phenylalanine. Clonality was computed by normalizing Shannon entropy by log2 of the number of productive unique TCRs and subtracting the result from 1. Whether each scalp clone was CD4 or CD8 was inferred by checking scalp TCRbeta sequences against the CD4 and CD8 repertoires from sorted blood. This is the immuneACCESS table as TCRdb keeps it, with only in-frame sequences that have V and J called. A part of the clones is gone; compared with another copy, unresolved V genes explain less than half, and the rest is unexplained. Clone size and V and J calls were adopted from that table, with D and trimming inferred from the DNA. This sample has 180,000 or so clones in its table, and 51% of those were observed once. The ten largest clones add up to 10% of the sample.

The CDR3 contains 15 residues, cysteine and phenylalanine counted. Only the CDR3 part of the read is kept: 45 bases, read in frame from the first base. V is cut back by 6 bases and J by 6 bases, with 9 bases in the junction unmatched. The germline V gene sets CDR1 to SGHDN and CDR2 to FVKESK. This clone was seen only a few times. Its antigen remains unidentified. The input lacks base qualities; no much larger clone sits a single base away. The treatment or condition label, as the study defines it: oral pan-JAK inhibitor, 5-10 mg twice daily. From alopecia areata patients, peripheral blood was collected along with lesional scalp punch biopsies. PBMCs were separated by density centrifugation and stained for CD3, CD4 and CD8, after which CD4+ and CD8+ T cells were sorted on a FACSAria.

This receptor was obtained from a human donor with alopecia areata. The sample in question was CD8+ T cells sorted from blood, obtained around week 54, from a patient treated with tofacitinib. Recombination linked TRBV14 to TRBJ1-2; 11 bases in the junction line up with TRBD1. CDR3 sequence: CASSRTGGAFHGYTF. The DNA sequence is TGTGCCAGCAGTCGGACAGGGGGCGCTTTCCATGGCTACACCTTC.